Listed here are 32 T cell receptor beta chains from one sample, sequenced in a study of blood T cell repertoires in COVID-19. Using immunoSEQ multiplex PCR, the repertoire was profiled, and TCRdb retains in-frame clones only, with some absent. The sample includes about 250,000 clones, 70% to 90% of them seen just once. Sequencing used peripheral blood. Every receptor here comes from a man aged 18-30 years with active or convalescent COVID-19.

This clone was seen only once. The gene calls are TRBV6-1 and TRBJ1-3, with 7 bases matching TRBD1. CDR1 and CDR2 (germline): MNHNS, SASEGT. The CDR3 loop spans 17 amino acids. The V and J ends lost 3 bases and 3 bases, in that order; junction bases with no gene match: 11. CDR3 protein: CASSDEGDRFYGNTIYF. The CDR3 DNA reads TGTGCCAGCAGTGACGAGGGGGACAGATTTTATGGAAACACCATATATTTT.

The chain carries TRBV5-1 and TRBJ1-2; D not resolved. Trimming removed 0 bases from V and 5 bases from J, with 11 bases in between. In germline, CDR1 is SGHRS, CDR2 YFSETQ. The CDR3 has 14 amino acids. The CDR3 spells CASSLAAAEYGYTF. In DNA, the CDR3 is TGCGCCAGCAGCTTGGCCGCGGCGGAGTATGGCTACACCTTC.

The chain combines TRBV19 with TRBJ1-1; no clear D. This CDR3 contains 14 residues. CDR1 is LNHDA and CDR2 is SQIVND in the germline V gene (reference sequence). V lost 3 bases and J lost 0, with 8 bases in between. The CDR3 coding sequence is TGTGCCAGTAGTATTGAGGCCATGAACACTGAAGCTTTCTTT. It yields the protein CASSIEAMNTEAFF.

The chain couples TRBV6-6 to TRBJ1-3; possible D gene TRBD1, 6 bases. CDR1 is MNHNY, CDR2 SVGAGI, per germline (reference sequence). The CDR3 runs 15 residues. The germline V and J ends were trimmed by 2 bases and 0 bases, with 8 bases remaining between them. Here the CDR3 DNA reads TGTGCCAGCAGTTACCCACAGGGCTCTGGAAACACCATATATTTT. The encoded protein is CASSYPQGSGNTIYF.

This rearrangement joins TRBV6-2 or TRBV6-3 to TRBJ2-7; the D gene is possibly TRBD1 (6 bases). This CDR3 spans 15 amino acids. V was cut by 2 bases and J by 3 bases, with 14 bases left in between. The germline V gene encodes CDR1 MNHEY and CDR2 SVGEGT. The CDR3 protein is CASSYQATGNYEQYF. CDR3 DNA sequence: TGTGCCAGCAGTTACCAGGCGACAGGAAACTACGAGCAGTACTTC.

The V gene is TRBV6-5, the J gene TRBJ2-6; 7 bases line up with TRBD1. Germline V gene data show CDR1 as MNHEY and CDR2 as SVGAGI. This CDR3 is built from 16 residues. The trim removed 4 bases at V and 2 bases at J, leaving 5 bases unmatched. The CDR3 nucleotides are TGTGCCAGCAGTTCTACAGGGGACCCTGGGGCCAACGTCCTGACTTTC. Protein product: CASSSTGDPGANVLTF.

This chain uses TRBV4-3 with TRBJ2-3; 7 nucleotides line up with TRBD1. From germline, CDR1 is LGHNA and CDR2 YSLEER. The CDR3 sequence is 15 residues long. Unmatched junction bases numbered 6, after V lost 3 bases and J lost 3 bases. CDR3 loop: CASSQERQGTDTQYF. CDR3 nucleotides: TGCGCCAGCAGCCAGGAAAGACAGGGAACAGATACGCAGTATTTT.

The CDR3 nucleotides read TGTGCCAGTAGTATCCAGACGACAGGGGGATTCTCTATGAACACTGAAGCTTTCTTT. Encoded protein: CASSIQTTGGFSMNTEAFF. The genes are TRBV19 and TRBJ1-1, with 9 bases fitting TRBD1. V lost 3 bases and J lost 0; bases outside the gene matches: 14. The CDR3 is 19 amino acids. Germline loops: CDR1 LNHDA, CDR2 SQIVND (reference sequence).

This clone was counted a single time. The J gene is TRBJ1-6, the V gene TRBV3-1 (or the pseudogene TRBV3-2); no firm D call. CDR3 size: 15 residues. Germline V gene data show CDR1 as LGHDT and CDR2 as YNNKEL (reference sequence). Trimming left V 2 bases short and J 2 bases short, with 7 bases between. This CDR3 is CASSQPTAYNSPLHF. CDR3 in DNA: TGTGCCAGCAGCCAACCAACAGCCTATAATTCACCCCTCCACTTT.

This clone was found a few times. The sample carries other DNA sequences with the same CDR3. The CDR3 here is CASSLTGDQPQHF. CDR3 nucleotides: TGTGCCAGCAGTTTAACAGGGGATCAGCCCCAGCATTTT. This chain uses TRBV12-3 or TRBV12-4 with TRBJ1-5; 7 positions agree with TRBD1. The CDR3 consists of 13 residues. V shed 2 bases, J shed 5 bases, and the junction held 0 bases outside the gene matches.

This clone came up once. The same CDR3 arises from other DNA sequences in this sample as well. This sequence joins TRBV19 and TRBJ2-7, with D perhaps matching TRBD1 (6 bases). This CDR3 spans 14 amino acids. The V gene lost 1 base and the J gene lost 0 bases, with 7 bases spanning the gap. Germline assignment: CDR1 LNHDA and CDR2 SQIVND (reference sequence). The CDR3 here is CASSIGTDSYEQYF. In DNA, the CDR3 is TGTGCCAGTAGTATAGGGACAGACTCCTACGAGCAGTACTTC.

J is TRBJ1-1 and V is TRBV2; unclear D gene. Trimming cost V 7 bases and J 2 bases, with 11 bases left between them. This CDR3 spans 13 amino acids. Per the germline V gene, CDR1 is SNHLY and CDR2 is FYNNEI. The CDR3 DNA is TGTGCCAGCACCGCGGAGGGTAACACTGAAGCTTTCTTT. It yields the protein CASTAEGNTEAFF.

V usage is TRBV7-3 and J usage is TRBJ1-1; D is uncertain. CDR3 size: 13 residues. Trimming removed 2 bases from V and 3 bases from J, with 7 bases in between. Germline V CDR1 and CDR2: SGHTA, FQGTGA. The CDR3 DNA follows: TGTGCCAGCAGCTTACGGGGTTACACTGAAGCTTTCTTT. Protein product: CASSLRGYTEAFF.

This clone was seen a single time. The chain uses TRBV10-3 and TRBJ1-2; 7 bases line up with TRBD1. The CDR3 has 14 amino acids. The junction had 6 bases not matched to a gene; V was cut back by 0 bases and J by 8 bases. Germline V gene lookup returns CDR1 ENHRY and CDR2 SYGVKD. CDR3 nucleotides: TGTGCCATCAGTGAGTCGGGACAGCCTAGGGGCTACACCTTC. It yields the protein CAISESGQPRGYTF.

The V and J genes are TRBV5-4 and TRBJ2-3; tentatively, D is TRBD2 (6 bases). Trimming stripped 0 bases from V and 0 bases from J, with 8 bases between. Germline-derived CDR1 and CDR2 are SGHNT and YYREEE (reference sequence). The CDR3 runs 15 residues. As DNA, the CDR3 is TGTGCCAGCAGCTTGGCTGGGACTAGCACAGATACGCAGTATTTT. This encodes CASSLAGTSTDTQYF.

The J gene is TRBJ1-2, the V gene TRBV19; tentatively, D is TRBD1 (5 bases). Germline CDR1 is LNHDA and CDR2 is SQIVND (reference sequence). V lost 2 bases and J lost 7, with 11 bases in between. CDR3 size: 13 residues. The CDR3 bases are TGTGCCAGTAGTATACTATCGGGGGTTGGCTACACCTTC. Its protein is CASSILSGVGYTF.

The rearrangement uses TRBV5-1 and TRBJ2-1, with 14 bases identical to TRBD2. The V gene end was trimmed by 3 bases and the J gene end by 0 bases; junction bases not matched to a gene: 5. The CDR3 runs 18 residues. CDR1 and CDR2 from the germline V gene are SGHRS and YFSETQ. The CDR3 DNA follows: TGCGCCAGCAGCTGGGGACTAGCGGGGGCGCACTCCTACAATGAGCAGTTCTTC. It is translated as CASSWGLAGAHSYNEQFF.

This clone was seen once. Other DNA sequences within the sample encode an identical CDR3. The chain joins TRBV28 to TRBJ1-3, with TRBD1 matching 9 bases. The CDR3 is 16 amino acids. The V segment lost 4 bases and the J segment 0 bases; nucleotides outside the gene matches: 4. Germline CDR1 and CDR2: MDHEN and SYDVKM. CDR3 sequence reads: CASSSPGQGSGNTIYF. The CDR3 DNA reads TGTGCCAGCAGTTCTCCGGGACAGGGCTCTGGAAACACCATATATTTT.

The chain uses TRBV7-8 and TRBJ1-2; TRBD1 aligns across 11 bases. V trimming: 5 bases; J trimming: 0 bases; junction bases outside the gene matches: 2. Per the germline V gene, CDR1 is SGHVS and CDR2 is FQNEAQ. The CDR3 extends over 15 amino acids. The chain's CDR3 is CASSRDRGANYGYTF. In DNA, the CDR3 is TGTGCCAGCAGCAGGGACAGGGGGGCTAACTATGGCTACACCTTC. Together with reference TRBV7-8 and TRBJ1-2, the CDR3 gives the full variable domain: GAGVSQSPRYKVAKRGQDVALRCDPISGHVSLFWYQQALGQGPEFLTYFQNEAQLDKSGLPSDRFFAERPEGSVSTLKIQRTQQEDSAVYLCASSRDRGANYGYTFGSGTRLTVV.

The gene calls are TRBV12-3 or TRBV12-4 and TRBJ1-1, with TRBD1 matching 7 bases. There are 13 residues in the CDR3. Trimming took 6 bases from V and 4 from J; bases not matched to a gene: 5. CDR3 DNA: TGTGCCAGCAGCCTTGGGACAGTCACTGAAGCTTTCTTT. Translating gives CASSLGTVTEAFF.

The chain carries TRBV27 and TRBJ1-6; maybe TRBD1 (5 bases). The CDR3 is 14 residues long. Per germline, CDR1 MNHEY and CDR2 SMNVEV (reference sequence). Trimming took 2 bases from V and 11 from J, leaving 13 bases between them. The CDR3 DNA reads TGTGCCAGCAGTTTACAGACAGACACGGCACCCCTCCACTTT. Translation gives CASSLQTDTAPLHF.

This clone was seen only once. This chain connects TRBV4-1 to TRBJ1-4, with D perhaps TRBD1 (5 bases). V shed 0 bases and J shed 3 bases, with 8 bases lying between them. The germline gives CDR1 MGHRA, CDR2 YSYEKL. CDR3 length: 15 residues. The CDR3 region has the DNA TGCGCCAGCAGCCAAGAGGGGCTATCTAATGAAAAACTGTTTTTT. Encoded protein: CASSQEGLSNEKLFF.

The chain uses TRBV9 and TRBJ2-1, with D possibly matching TRBD2 (5 bases). The ends were cut back, 0 bases at V and 1 base at J, with 8 bases in the middle. This CDR3 comprises 15 residues. Per germline, CDR1 SGDLS and CDR2 YYNGEE. The CDR3 DNA reads as TGTGCCAGCAGCGTAGACGGGAAGTCCTACAATGAGCAGTTCTTC. Encoded protein: CASSVDGKSYNEQFF.

The V gene is TRBV18, the J gene TRBJ1-2; D remains ambiguous. This CDR3 comprises 13 residues. V dropped 3 bases and J dropped 8 bases, with 13 bases sitting between them. CDR1 is KGHSH, CDR2 LQKENI, per germline. The CDR3 coding sequence is TGTGCCAGCTCACCGTACGGGTCTCGGGGCTACACCTTC. Protein: CASSPYGSRGYTF.

This chain uses TRBV6-2 or TRBV6-3 with TRBJ2-1; 12 bases agree with TRBD2. J was trimmed by 14 bases and V by 3 bases; bases with no gene match: 8. The germline CDR1 and CDR2 sequences are MNHEY and SVGEGT. There are 14 residues in the CDR3. The CDR3 loop is CASSYRLAGVGEFF. DNA of the CDR3: TGTGCCAGCAGTTATAGACTAGCGGGAGTGGGGGAGTTCTTC.

The chain uses TRBV10-3 and TRBJ2-1; TRBD1 matches 7 bases. CDR3 length equals 13 residues. Germline V CDR1 and CDR2: ENHRY, SYGVKD. Trimming cost V 5 bases and J 6 bases; bases outside gene matches: 4. DNA of the CDR3: TGTGCCATCAGTTGGGACAGCTCCAATGAGCAGTTCTTC. This codes for CAISWDSSNEQFF.

The V and J genes are TRBV30 and TRBJ2-7; no definite D call. V was pared by 4 bases and J by 6 bases, with 10 bases between. The CDR3 consists of 11 residues. Germline-derived CDR1 and CDR2 are GTSNPN and SVGIG (reference sequence). The CDR3 DNA sequence: TGTGCCTGGATCTTAGCTACCGAGCAGTACTTC. As protein: CAWILATEQYF. The variable domain in full, with the rest retrieved from reference TRBV30 and TRBJ2-7, is SQTIHQWPATLVQPVGSPLSLECTVEGTSNPNLYWYRQAAGRGLQLLFYSVGIGQISSEVPQNLSASRPQDRQFILSSKKLLLSDSGFYLCAWILATEQYFGPGTRLTVT.

This clone was detected once. V and J are TRBV28 and TRBJ2-7; 11 bases are shared with TRBD2. The CDR3 consists of 17 residues. V trimming: 6 bases; J trimming: 4 bases; junction bases outside the gene matches: 14. The germline gives CDR1 MDHEN, CDR2 SYDVKM. The CDR3 protein is CASRKTSGVPRLYEQYF. In DNA form, the CDR3 reads TGTGCCAGCAGGAAGACTAGCGGGGTTCCTAGGTTGTACGAGCAGTACTTC.

This chain's CDR3 is CASGQMNTEAFF. CDR3 nucleotides: TGTGCCAGTGGCCAGATGAACACTGAAGCTTTCTTT. V and J are TRBV19 and TRBJ1-1, with D unresolved. The CDR3 has 12 residues. The V gene lost 8 bases and the J gene lost 0 bases, with 7 bases spanning the gap. CDR1 and CDR2 (germline): LNHDA, SQIVND (reference sequence).

The chain recombines TRBV9 with TRBJ2-1; 7 nucleotides align to TRBD2. CDR3 length equals 18 residues. Losses at the gene ends were 6 bases for V and 0 bases for J; bases not matched to a gene: 15. Looked up from germline, CDR1 is SGDLS and CDR2 is YYNGEE. CDR3 DNA: TGTGCCAGCACGAAGGGAGAGCGGGGACCTTTCTCCTACAATGAGCAGTTCTTC. Translating it yields CASTKGERGPFSYNEQFF.

This chain links TRBV9 with TRBJ2-7, with TRBD2 as a possible D gene (6 bases). The CDR3 contains 15 residues. CDR1 and CDR2 from the germline V gene are SGDLS and YYNGEE. V was pared by 0 bases and J by 2 bases, with 12 bases between. The CDR3 DNA reads as TGTGCCAGCAGCGTAGAAGCAGCGGGCACCTACGAGCAGTACTTC. It is translated as CASSVEAAGTYEQYF.

The chain couples TRBV3-1 (or the pseudogene TRBV3-2) to TRBJ1-2, with TRBD1 as a possible D gene (6 bases). The V end was cut by 1 base, the J end by 6 bases, with 6 bases between. Looked up from germline, CDR1 is LGHDT and CDR2 is YNNKEL (reference sequence). CDR3 length: 12 residues. DNA for the CDR3: TGTGCCAGCAGCCAAGCAGGGGATGGCTACACCTTC. This encodes CASSQAGDGYTF.